Here is one T cell receptor beta chain with its context. This clone was detected only once. It lacks a known antigen. Base-call qualities are not available, and no considerably larger clone is one nucleotide away. This entry comes from a study of blood T cell repertoires in COVID-19 (dated by TCRdb to the early 2020s). At the level of the whole study: The collaborator samples originated in the United States, Italy and Spain and spanned the acute and convalescent phases of COVID-19. Sample metadata almost always included a de-identified subject ID, COVID-19 status, age in years and sex. The repertoires were released in a freely available public database meant as a resource for research on the immune response to SARS-CoV-2. Samples came from the ongoing ImmuneRACE study (first 160 participants) plus 1,254 subjects from 6 global collaborators. Where available, HLA class I and class II types were obtained from metadata supplied by the sample provider rather than from assay-based typing. The dataset comprised deeply sampled blood TCRbeta repertoires from subjects exposed to, actively infected with, or recovered from COVID-19. The prospective study material was composed of cDNA or gDNA derived from T cells, B-cell-depleted T cells, or PBMCs. The research as a whole found: How much clinical and demographic metadata was included differed by source and by participant, and the metadata was provided uncurated.

Collaborating institutions collected whole blood in K2EDTA tubes following their own protocols. Collaborator samples were shipped for TCRbeta analysis as frozen whole blood, isolated PBMCs, or DNA extracted from either sample type. TCRbeta CDR3 regions were amplified from genomic DNA using the immunoSEQ Assay, a bias-controlled multiplex PCR. As for the original processing: Nucleated cell counts per sample were estimated from amplification of reference gene primers within the assay. To quantify the absolute abundance of each unique TCRbeta CDR3 rearrangement, sequence reads were collapsed and filtered. For each sample, productive Simpson clonality was calculated as the square root of Simpson's diversity index over productive rearrangements. As stored in TCRdb, this immuneACCESS dataset retains in-frame rearrangements with V and J assigned. A fraction of the clones does not appear; measured against another copy, unresolved V genes explain less than half of the discrepancy, and the remainder lacks a known reason. V and J calls and clone size are copied from that table; D and trimming were computed from the DNA. The sample table holds tens of thousands of clones, of which about 83% were seen once. The ten most abundant clones make up around a fifth of the sample.

Sequencing input: peripheral blood. The origin of this receptor is a woman at least 80 years old with acute or convalescent COVID-19.

The sequenced DNA: TGTGCCAGCAGGGAACTAGCGGGGGAGGGCTACGAGCAGTACTTC. It codes for CASRELAGEGYEQYF. This receptor chain uses TRBV2 and TRBJ2-7, with TRBD2 identical over 11 junction bases. At the junction V is shortened by 6 bases and J by 3 bases; bases outside the gene matches: 7. CDR1 SNHLY and CDR2 FYNNEI were looked up in the germline V gene. CDR3 length: 15 amino acids, cysteine to phenylalanine. Only CDR3 DNA is held: 45 bases, read in frame from base 1.